A single sample is the source of the 24 T cell receptor beta chains below, sequenced in a study of T cells in Graves' hyperthyroidism and ophthalmopathy. It was RNA transcripts that yielded the amplified TCR beta CDR3 regions. With the HTBI primer set, the TCR CDR3 went through a first round of RT-PCR. TCRdb passed the multiplex PCR reads through MiXCR, listing each CDR3 protein once. Found here are around 300,000 distinct CDR3 sequences, approximately 15% of them singletons; the top ten hold around 25%. The sequencing sample was made of blood. The receptor source for this set is a woman younger than 45 with Graves' hyperthyroidism.

Note on this clonotype: One end of the junction fails to match germline, which may point to a read error. This rearrangement joins TRBV20-1 to TRBJ2-1, with D perhaps TRBD1 or TRBD2 (5 bases each). Per the germline V gene, CDR1 is DFQATT and CDR2 is SNEGSKA (reference sequence). The CDR3 loop spans 15 amino acids. The CDR3 here is CSAKRGSSSYNGQFF. The CDR3 nucleotides are TGCAGTGCTAAACGGGGCTCCAGCTCCTACAATGGGCAGTTCTTC.

There are many counts of this clonotype. The chain employs TRBV2 and TRBJ2-5; D remains unclear. V lost 7 bases to trimming and J lost 6 bases, with 3 bases between them. Germline V gene data show CDR1 as SNHLY and CDR2 as FYNNEI. CDR3 length: 9 residues. CDR3 protein: CASKQTQYF. CDR3 in DNA: TGTGCCAGCAAACAGACCCAGTACTTC. Looking up the rest from reference TRBV2 and TRBJ2-5 gives the full variable domain: EPEVTQTPSHQVTQMGQEVILRCVPISNHLYFYWYRQILGQKVEFLVSFYNNEISEKSEIFDDQFSVERPDGSNFTLKIRSTKLEDSAMYFCASKQTQYFGPGTRLLVL.

This clonotype was seen at least ten times. V usage is TRBV7-2 and J usage is TRBJ2-3; TRBD2 might be the D (6 bases). The germline gives CDR1 SGHTA, CDR2 FQGNSA. Between the trimmed V and J ends, which lost 8 bases and 0 bases, there was a span of 15 bases. This CDR3 region has 15 residues. CDR3 sequence: CASLLAGRSTDTQYF. The CDR3 nucleotides are TGTGCCAGCCTTCTGGCGGGACGGAGCACAGATACGCAGTATTTT.

Points on this clonotype: Mismatch with germline at one junction end may stem from a read error. This chain connects TRBV2 to TRBJ1-1; D uncertain. The CDR3 extends over 14 amino acids. CDR1 SNHLY and CDR2 FYNNEI come from the germline V gene. The CDR3 DNA is TGCGCCAGCAGCCCCGGGATCTTAAGTCCTGAAGCTTTCTTT. Protein product: CASSPGILSPEAFF. The full variable domain, completed using reference TRBV2 and TRBJ1-1, is EPEVTQTPSHQVTQMGQEVILRCVPISNHLYFYWYRQILGQKVEFLVSFYNNEISEKSEIFDDQFSVERPDGSNFTLKIRSTKLEDSAMYFCASSPGILSPEAFFGQGTRLTVV.

As for this clonotype: At one end, the junction sequence differs from germline, possibly due to a read error. The rearrangement links TRBV2 to TRBJ2-2, with D possibly TRBD2 on 6 matching bases. Per the germline V gene, CDR1 is SNHLY and CDR2 is FYNNEI. The CDR3 consists of 13 residues. This CDR3 is CASSVKNTGGLFF. For the CDR3, the DNA is TGTGCCAGCAGTGTGAAGAACACCGGGGGGCTGTTTTTT.

The J gene is TRBJ2-3, the V gene TRBV12-3 or TRBV12-4, with D perhaps matching TRBD1 (6 bases). With 3 bases removed from V and 3 bases from J, the gap between germline ends came to 13 bases. The length of the CDR3 is 15 residues. The CDR3 DNA sequence: TGTGCCAGCAGTTTGGTAGGGGGTATGACAGATACGCAGTATTTT. Protein product: CASSLVGGMTDTQYF.

This clonotype was recorded many times. V gene TRBV24-1 combines with J gene TRBJ2-3; D possibly corresponds to TRBD1 (6 bases). This CDR3 has 12 residues. Trimming shortened V by 10 bases and J by 6 bases, and 13 bases separated the two germline ends. Germline V lookup: CDR1 KGHDR, CDR2 SFDVKD. The CDR3 DNA reads TGTGCCACGACGGACAGCAGGGATACGCAGTATTTT. Its protein product is CATTDSRDTQYF.

J is TRBJ2-3 and V is TRBV19; no clear D gene. There are 13 residues in the CDR3. Germline V CDR1 and CDR2: LNHDA, SQIVND (reference sequence). V lost 0 bases, J lost 4 bases, and 5 bases lay in between. In nucleotides, the CDR3 is TGTGCCAGTAGTATAGATCGGTCAGATACGCAGTATTTT. Translating it yields CASSIDRSDTQYF.

The chain recombines TRBV29-1 with TRBJ2-5; D might be TRBD2 (6 bases). V gave up 4 bases and J gave up 6 bases, with 24 bases separating them. The germline gives CDR1 SQVTM, CDR2 ANQGSEA. The CDR3 loop spans 16 amino acids. The DNA for the CDR3 is TGCAGCGTTGTGGGGGGAGGAGCTAGAGGAGGACAGACCCAGTACTTC. Translation gives CSVVGGGARGGQTQYF.

This clonotype came up many times. The chain links TRBV12-3 or TRBV12-4 to TRBJ2-3; no firm D call. Trimming left V 4 bases short and J 0 bases short, with 8 bases between. This CDR3 has 14 amino acids. The CDR3, as DNA: TGTGCCAGCAGTTCTGGTTCTAGCACAGATACGCAGTATTTT. Protein sequence: CASSSGSSTDTQYF.

This clonotype was recorded many times. The chain uses TRBV29-1 and TRBJ2-1; 12 bases line up with TRBD2. Germline trimming cut 7 bases from V and 0 bases from J; bases unmatched to any gene: 10. The CDR3 is 17 amino acids. CDR1 is SQVTM, CDR2 ANQGSEA, per germline. CDR3 sequence: CSATGTSGPSSYNEQFF. CDR3 bases: TGCAGCGCCACCGGGACTAGCGGGCCGAGCTCCTACAATGAGCAGTTCTTC.

This clonotype occurred many times. This chain uses TRBV11-2 with TRBJ1-5; no reliable D call. The V gene's germline CDR1 is SGHAT and CDR2 FQNNGV. V lost 4 bases and J 6 bases, leaving 13 bases between the germline ends. This CDR3 is built from 14 residues. CDR3 amino acids: CASSSQPGRQPQHF. The CDR3 nucleotides are TGTGCCAGCAGCTCTCAACCCGGTCGTCAGCCCCAGCATTTT.

The chain is built from TRBV5-1 and TRBJ2-7; perhaps TRBD1 as D (6 bases). This CDR3 contains 13 residues. The V and J ends lost 9 bases and 1 base respectively, with 14 bases between them. CDR1 and CDR2 from the germline V gene are SGHRS and YFSETQ. Written as DNA, the CDR3 is TGCGCCACCCGGACAGAGAATTCCTACGAGCAGTACTTC. Protein product: CATRTENSYEQYF. Looking up the rest from reference TRBV5-1 and TRBJ2-7 gives the full variable domain: KAGVTQTPRYLIKTRGQQVTLSCSPISGHRSVSWYQQTPGQGLQFLFEYFSETQRNKGNFPGRFSGRQFSNSRSEMNVSTLELGDSALYLCATRTENSYEQYFGPGTRLTVT.

This clonotype was counted many times. The chain employs TRBV28 and TRBJ2-7; 8 bases match TRBD1. Germline V gene lookup returns CDR1 MDHEN and CDR2 SYDVKM. The CDR3 consists of 14 residues. The V gene end was trimmed by 6 bases and the J gene end by 2 bases; junction bases not matched to a gene: 6. CDR3 region: CASSPTQGAYEQYF. In DNA, the CDR3 is TGTGCCAGCAGCCCCACACAGGGGGCCTACGAGCAGTACTTC.

The chain couples TRBV3-1 to TRBJ2-2, with 8 bases matching TRBD2. The CDR3 consists of 15 residues. Germline loops: CDR1 LGHDT, CDR2 YNNKEL (reference sequence). J gave up 3 bases and V 4 bases, and 4 bases lay outside the gene matches. CDR3 sequence reads: CASSPSGRDTGELFF. DNA for the CDR3: TGTGCCAGCAGCCCAAGCGGGAGAGACACCGGGGAGCTGTTTTTT.

This clonotype came up many times. The chain combines TRBV6-1 with TRBJ2-5; D gene unclear. The V end lost 2 bases, the J end lost 13 bases, and 11 bases lay between the germline ends. Germline values: CDR1 MNHNS, CDR2 SASEGT. The length of the CDR3 is 11 residues. The CDR3 loop reads CASSESLTGYF. CDR3 DNA: TGTGCCAGCAGTGAAAGCCTCACGGGGTACTTC.

In its sample, this clonotype was seen many times. The chain is built from TRBV28 and TRBJ1-4; D is uncertain. CDR1 and CDR2 (germline): MDHEN, SYDVKM. V lost 4 bases, J lost 0 bases, and 9 bases lay in between. The CDR3 is 15 residues long. The CDR3 is CASSSPDATNEKLFF. CDR3 DNA: TGTGCCAGCAGTTCGCCGGACGCAACTAATGAAAAACTGTTTTTT.

The rearrangement uses TRBV12-3 or TRBV12-4 and TRBJ2-7; 12 bases line up with TRBD1. The CDR3 runs to 19 residues. With 1 base clipped from V and 4 bases from J, the junction kept 14 bases outside the gene matches. The CDR3 DNA reads as TGTGCCAGCAGTTTAGTGGGACAGGGGGCGCCAGGGGGTTGGTACGAGCAGTACTTC. Translation: CASSLVGQGAPGGWYEQYF.

This clonotype was detected a few times. J is TRBJ2-4 and V is TRBV28, with D perhaps TRBD1 (6 bases). Germline V gene sequence: CDR1 MDHEN, CDR2 SYDVKM. CDR3 length: 14 amino acids. V dropped 4 bases and J dropped 6 bases, with 13 bases sitting between them. The CDR3: CASSSPRDINIQYF. CDR3 DNA: TGTGCCAGCAGTTCCCCCCGGGACATAAACATTCAGTACTTC. The whole variable domain, remainder taken from reference TRBV28 and TRBJ2-4, is DVKVTQSSRYLVKRTGEKVFLECVQDMDHENMFWYRQDPGLGLRLIYFSYDVKMKEKGDIPEGYSVSREKKERFSLILESASTNQTSMYLCASSSPRDINIQYFGAGTRLSVL.

This rearrangement joins TRBV19 to TRBJ2-7, with 9 bases matching TRBD2. Germline V gene lookup returns CDR1 LNHDA and CDR2 SQIVND (reference sequence). The ends lost 10 bases at V and 0 bases at J; junction bases unmatched: 4. The CDR3 extends over 13 amino acids. The CDR3 here is CATKTSGSYEQYF. The CDR3 DNA reads as TGTGCCACGAAGACTAGCGGCTCCTACGAGCAGTACTTC. Complete variable domain (other parts from reference TRBV19 and TRBJ2-7): DGGITQSPKYLFRKEGQNVTLSCEQNLNHDAMYWYRQDPGQGLRLIYYSQIVNDFQKGDIAEGYSVSREKKESFPLTVTSAQKNPTAFYLCATKTSGSYEQYFGPGTRLTVT.

This clonotype was picked up a small number of times. The chain uses TRBV29-1 and TRBJ2-5; 15 bases match TRBD2. Per germline, CDR1 SQVTM and CDR2 ANQGSEA. The CDR3 consists of 15 residues. Trimming removed 1 base from V and 5 bases from J; junction bases left unmatched: 2. CDR3 region: CSVEVGTSGRETQYF. CDR3 sequence (DNA): TGCAGCGTTGAAGTGGGGACTAGCGGGAGGGAGACCCAGTACTTC.

This clonotype was detected a few times. The chain combines TRBV29-1 with TRBJ2-1; 11 bases line up with TRBD2. The CDR3 has 15 amino acids. CDR1 SQVTM and CDR2 ANQGSEA come from the germline V gene. Unmatched junction bases numbered 10, after V lost 3 bases and J lost 9 bases. The CDR3 DNA follows: TGCAGCGTTGAGCGAACTAGCGGGAGTCGCAGTGAGCAGTTCTTC. This encodes CSVERTSGSRSEQFF.

At least ten counts were recorded for this clonotype. The rearrangement joins TRBV3-1 to TRBJ1-5; D is unresolved. Germline CDR1 reads LGHDT; CDR2 reads YNNKEL (reference sequence). With 1 base removed from V and 7 bases from J, the gap between germline ends came to 5 bases. CDR3 length: 12 amino acids. CDR3 loop: CASSQAGQPQHF. The CDR3 nucleotides are TGTGCCAGCAGCCAAGCCGGACAGCCCCAGCATTTT.

This clonotype was picked up a small number of times. The chain employs TRBV11-2 and TRBJ2-1, with 8 nucleotides matching TRBD2. The ends lost 8 bases at V and 4 bases at J; junction bases unmatched: 7. This CDR3 is 14 amino acids long. Germline V gene sequence: CDR1 SGHAT, CDR2 FQNNGV. CDR3 sequence (DNA): TGTGCCAGCGCCGTGGCTAGCGGGTACAATGAGCAGTTCTTC. It is translated as CASAVASGYNEQFF. The variable domain in full, with the rest retrieved from reference TRBV11-2 and TRBJ2-1, is EAGVAQSPRYKIIEKRQSVAFWCNPISGHATLYWYQQILGQGPKLLIQFQNNGVVDDSQLPKDRFSAERLKGVDSTLKIQPAKLEDSAVYLCASAVASGYNEQFFGPGTRLTVL.